This T cell receptor (beta chain) was found in a study of T cell responses to AZD1222 COVID-19 vaccine. The method was immunoSEQ multiplex PCR; TCRdb's version includes in-frame clones alone and lacks a portion of them. The table lists some 100,000 clones, about 87% of them singletons. The specimen comprised peripheral blood, sampled on day 0 of AZD1222 vaccination. The receptor's source is an adult in good health.

The CDR3 is CASKNTGELFF. CDR3 sequence (DNA): TGTGCCAGTAAGAACACCGGGGAGCTGTTTTTT. This rearrangement joins TRBV19 to TRBJ2-2; no clear D. V shed 7 bases and J shed 1 base, with 1 base lying between them. Germline V CDR1 and CDR2: LNHDA, SQIVND (reference sequence). This CDR3 is built from 11 residues.